The 16 T cell receptor beta chains reported below all come from one sample, sequenced in a study of blood T cell repertoires in COVID-19. The assay was immunoSEQ multiplex PCR, and TCRdb's table has in-frame clones only and misses some. This repertoire shows approximately 220,000 clones, about four fifths found once; its top ten account for about 1.3%. The sample taken for sequencing was PBMCs or T cells enriched from blood (not recorded which). The receptors originated from a woman between 35 and 50 years old with acute COVID-19.

This chain connects TRBV7-8 to TRBJ1-2; no firm D call. Trimming removed 5 bases at V and 8 bases at J, with 12 bases between. Germline CDR1 is SGHVS and CDR2 is FQNEAQ. The CDR3 contains 12 residues. The DNA of the CDR3 is TGTGCCAGCAGCCCTGCATTGGGCGGCTACACCTTC. Its protein product is CASSPALGGYTF.

This sequence joins TRBV5-8 and TRBJ2-3, with D possibly matching TRBD2 (5 bases). Germline V gene lookup returns CDR1 SGHTS and CDR2 YDEGEE. Between the trimmed V and J ends, which lost 1 base and 2 bases, there was a span of 8 bases. The CDR3 is 14 residues long. CDR3 region: CASSLRDYTDTQYF. In DNA, the CDR3 is TGTGCCAGCAGCTTGCGTGACTACACAGATACGCAGTATTTT.

This chain joins TRBV3-1 (or the pseudogene TRBV3-2) and TRBJ2-5, with 7 bases that match TRBD2. After removal of 7 bases from V and 9 bases from J, the junction contained 11 bases not matched to a gene. Germline V gives CDR1 LGHDT, CDR2 YNNKEL (reference sequence). There are 13 residues in the CDR3. The DNA of the CDR3 is TGTGCCAGCACCCCGACGGGAGGAGGAGCCCAGTACTTC. This translates into CASTPTGGGAQYF.

V and J are TRBV15 and TRBJ2-1; 7 bases match TRBD2. The CDR3 totals 16 residues. V was clipped by 0 bases and J by 2 bases; unmatched bases: 4. Germline V gene sequence: CDR1 LNHNV, CDR2 YYDKDF (reference sequence). The CDR3, as DNA: TGTGCCACCAGCAGAGATGGGGGGGGTCCCTACAATGAGCAGTTCTTC. Protein product: CATSRDGGGPYNEQFF.

This clone was seen a handful of times. The rearrangement joins TRBV6-1 to TRBJ1-4; 7 bases line up with TRBD1. The CDR3 runs 15 residues. The germline CDR1 and CDR2 sequences are MNHNS and SASEGT. V lost 2 bases and J lost 8; bases outside the gene matches: 8. DNA for the CDR3: TGTGCCAGCAGTGAATCGACAGGGAGTGGCGAAAAACTGTTTTTT. This translates into CASSESTGSGEKLFF.

The chain has TRBV2 and TRBJ2-3; D uncertain. Germline CDR1 is SNHLY and CDR2 is FYNNEI. The CDR3 is 15 residues long. The V end lost 2 bases, the J end lost 6 bases, and 15 bases lay between the germline ends. CDR3 nucleotide sequence: TGTGCCAGCAGTGAACGCATTTTGTCCGCGGATACGCAGTATTTT. This translates into CASSERILSADTQYF.

V and J are TRBV6-2 or TRBV6-3 and TRBJ1-1; TRBD1 aligns across 7 bases. V trimming: 5 bases; J trimming: 5 bases; junction bases outside the gene matches: 8. Germline V CDR1 and CDR2: MNHEY, SVGEGT. The CDR3 runs to 14 residues. The CDR3 DNA follows: TGTGCCAGCAGTGACCACAGGGGACTTACTGAAGCTTTCTTT. Its translation: CASSDHRGLTEAFF.

The chain has TRBV9 and TRBJ2-3; possible D gene TRBD2, 5 bases. Germline values: CDR1 SGDLS, CDR2 YYNGEE. This CDR3 spans 17 amino acids. V was clipped by 0 bases and J by 0 bases, with 14 bases between them. The CDR3 DNA reads as TGTGCCAGCAGCGTAGGATTAGCGACACCTAGCACAGATACGCAGTATTTT. It specifies CASSVGLATPSTDTQYF.

J is TRBJ1-2 and V is TRBV9; D possibly corresponds to TRBD1 (6 bases). From germline, CDR1 is SGDLS and CDR2 YYNGEE. Trimming stripped 4 bases from V and 8 bases from J, with 15 bases between. CDR3 length: 13 amino acids. The CDR3 DNA follows: TGTGCCAGCAGCACGGGACATTCGGGAGGCTACACCTTC. Translation: CASSTGHSGGYTF. Supplemented by reference TRBV9 and TRBJ1-2, the full variable domain reads DSGVTQTPKHLITATGQRVTLRCSPRSGDLSVYWYQQSLDQGLQFLIQYYNGEERAKGNILERFSAQQFPDLHSELNLSSLELGDSALYFCASSTGHSGGYTFGSGTRLTVV.

CDR3: CASSDRGQIRAGELFF. DNA for the CDR3: TGTGCCAGCAGTGACAGGGGGCAGATTAGGGCCGGGGAGCTGTTTTTT. The chain employs TRBV6-1 and TRBJ2-2, with 8 nucleotides matching TRBD1. The CDR3 runs to 16 residues. CDR1 is MNHNS and CDR2 is SASEGT in the germline V gene. J was trimmed by 6 bases and V by 3 bases; bases with no gene match: 9.

The rearrangement uses TRBV19 and TRBJ2-3, with 8 nucleotides matching TRBD2. Germline trimming cut 4 bases from V and 6 bases from J; bases unmatched to any gene: 9. This CDR3 has 15 residues. The germline V gene encodes CDR1 LNHDA and CDR2 SQIVND (reference sequence). The CDR3 sequence: CASSKRLAPSDTQYF. CDR3 DNA: TGTGCCAGTAGTAAAAGACTAGCGCCCTCCGATACGCAGTATTTT.

The J gene is TRBJ1-4, the V gene TRBV7-8, with 8 positions matching TRBD1. The CDR3 loop spans 15 amino acids. V lost 5 bases and J lost 3; bases outside the gene matches: 5. In germline, CDR1 is SGHVS, CDR2 FQNEAQ. DNA of the CDR3: TGTGCCAGCAGCCCCAACAGGGGGTCTAATGAAAAACTGTTTTTT. The encoded protein is CASSPNRGSNEKLFF.

The chain recombines TRBV9 with TRBJ2-3; D possibly corresponds to TRBD2 (5 bases). V was clipped by 6 bases and J by 6 bases, with 17 bases between them. This CDR3 has 14 residues. Per the germline V gene, CDR1 is SGDLS and CDR2 is YYNGEE. The CDR3 here is CASTATLRVDTQYF. In DNA form, the CDR3 reads TGTGCCAGCACGGCTACCTTGAGGGTTGATACGCAGTATTTT.

This clone was seen only a few times. V and J are TRBV27 and TRBJ1-1, with TRBD1 as a possible D gene (5 bases). The CDR3 has 16 amino acids. V lost 1 base and J 5 bases, leaving 17 bases between the germline ends. Germline assignment: CDR1 MNHEY and CDR2 SMNVEV (reference sequence). The CDR3 spells CASSLYPAGRSTEAFF. CDR3 nucleotide sequence: TGTGCCAGCAGTTTATATCCCGCGGGACGGTCGACTGAAGCTTTCTTT.

The rearrangement joins TRBV6-1 to TRBJ1-4, with TRBD1 matching 8 bases. In germline, CDR1 is MNHNS, CDR2 SASEGT. The CDR3 covers 18 residues. J lost 0 bases, V lost 3 bases, and 9 bases had no gene match. CDR3 in amino acids: CASSDPGQGGATNEKLFF. CDR3 bases: TGTGCCAGCAGTGACCCTGGACAGGGTGGTGCAACTAATGAAAAACTGTTTTTT.

The CDR3 protein is CASTRMGGSEQFF. CDR3 nucleotide sequence: TGTGCCAGCACCCGAATGGGGGGAAGTGAGCAGTTCTTC. The chain carries TRBV28 and TRBJ2-1, with D perhaps TRBD2 (6 bases). V was pared by 7 bases and J by 9 bases, with 16 bases between. This CDR3 has 13 residues. Germline CDR1 MDHEN, CDR2 SYDVKM.